The next 8 T cell receptor beta chains were all read from a single sample in a study of Ad26.COV2.S vaccination and SARS-CoV-2 variants. Treatment given: some 20 received Ad26.COV2.S at low or high dose, single or two shots; several received placebo; per-sample allocation not given. Day 63 following the first vaccine or placebo injection was when the samples were taken. Repertoires were generated with immunoSEQ multiplex PCR, while TCRdb's copy carries only in-frame clones and drops some. Among about 400,000 clones listed, about 88% were seen once. Here the sequenced sample was peripheral blood, taken in a trial of Ad26.COV2.S vaccine versus placebo. The receptor source for this set is a person between 18 and 59 years old who received the Ad26.COV2.S COVID-19 vaccine or a placebo.

The V call is TRBV7-9, the J call TRBJ2-7; perhaps TRBD1 as D (5 bases). With 1 base removed from V and 5 bases from J, the gap between germline ends came to 9 bases. Germline V gene lookup returns CDR1 SEHNR and CDR2 FQNEAQ (reference sequence). This CDR3 spans 13 amino acids. In DNA, the CDR3 is TGTGCCAGCAGCTTAGAGGGCAGGGACGAGCAGTACTTC. Amino acid sequence: CASSLEGRDEQYF.

The chain uses TRBV4-1 and TRBJ1-2; D gene uncertain. V was pared by 0 bases and J by 3 bases, with 14 bases between. The CDR3 covers 16 residues. Germline V gene lookup returns CDR1 MGHRA and CDR2 YSYEKL. The CDR3 nucleotides are TGCGCCAGCAGCCAAGATGGGTCGGCCATGGACTATGGCTACACCTTC. It is translated as CASSQDGSAMDYGYTF.

V gene TRBV4-1 combines with J gene TRBJ1-3; TRBD1 aligns across 9 bases. Germline V gene sequence: CDR1 MGHRA, CDR2 YSYEKL. The trim removed 3 bases at V and 4 bases at J, leaving 4 bases unmatched. The CDR3 is 15 residues long. The CDR3 here is CASSQQGTGGNTIYF. DNA of the CDR3: TGCGCCAGCAGCCAGCAAGGGACAGGGGGAAACACCATATATTTT.

This chain uses TRBV19 with TRBJ2-4; perhaps TRBD1 as D (6 bases). Germline V gene lookup returns CDR1 LNHDA and CDR2 SQIVND (reference sequence). Trimming cost V 6 bases and J 3 bases, with 15 bases left between them. This CDR3 comprises 15 residues. CDR3 DNA sequence: TGTGCCAGTAGCCCTGTATGGACAGACAAAAACATTCAGTACTTC. It codes for CASSPVWTDKNIQYF.

The chain has TRBV29-1 and TRBJ1-6, with TRBD1 as a possible D gene (6 bases). Trimming shortened V by 4 bases and J by 5 bases, and 9 bases separated the two germline ends. Germline loops: CDR1 SQVTM, CDR2 ANQGSEA. The CDR3 is made up of 13 amino acids. The CDR3 nucleotides read TGCAGCGTTGCCGGGGGCAATAATTCACCCCTCCACTTT. Translated: CSVAGGNNSPLHF.

In its sample, this clone was seen once. The chain uses TRBV19 and TRBJ1-1; D remains unclear. Germline V gives CDR1 LNHDA, CDR2 SQIVND (reference sequence). The CDR3 is made up of 11 amino acids. V lost 8 bases and J 8 bases, leaving 12 bases between the germline ends. In DNA form, the CDR3 reads TGTGCCAGTGGACGGACCTCCGAAGCTTTCTTT. Its protein product is CASGRTSEAFF. The full variable domain, in which reference TRBV19 and TRBJ1-1 provide the parts outside the CDR3, is DGGITQSPKYLFRKEGQNVTLSCEQNLNHDAMYWYRQDPGQGLRLIYYSQIVNDFQKGDIAEGYSVSREKKESFPLTVTSAQKNPTAFYLCASGRTSEAFFGQGTRLTVV.

In DNA, the CDR3 is TGTGCCAGCAGCTTAGTAGGGTTAGGCTACACCTTC. It specifies CASSLVGLGYTF. The rearrangement joins TRBV7-2 to TRBJ1-2; D is unclear. The CDR3 is 12 residues long. Germline loops: CDR1 SGHTA, CDR2 FQGNSA. Trimming cost V 1 base and J 8 bases, with 8 bases left between them.

This rearrangement joins TRBV30 to TRBJ1-1, with a tentative D call TRBD1 (5 bases). The germline V gene encodes CDR1 GTSNPN and CDR2 SVGIG (reference sequence). The CDR3 length is 17 residues. Trimming left V 0 bases short and J 5 bases short, with 22 bases between. The chain's CDR3 is CAWSVPRNTYRGTEAFF. CDR3 nucleotides: TGTGCCTGGAGTGTACCCCGAAACACTTACCGGGGGACTGAAGCTTTCTTT.